A selection of T cell receptor beta chains follows, all from one sample in a study of blood T cell repertoires in COVID-19. Repertoires were generated with immunoSEQ multiplex PCR, while TCRdb's copy carries only in-frame clones and drops some. The sample consists of about 240,000 clones, around 88% of them appearing once. Sequencing used PBMCs or T cells enriched from blood (not recorded which). The receptors originated from a woman between 35 and 50 years old with acute COVID-19. Each CDR3 is given with its conserved first and last residue. A D gene is named only where the DNA matches it firmly. Not all rows give a size; the values are once, few, many and, for expanded clones, a class.

>TRBV5-4|-|TRBJ2-3|TRBD2
CASKIGTTATDTQYF
TGTGCCAGCAAAATAGGGACTACCGCCACAGATACGCAGTATTTT
>TRBV5-1|-|TRBJ2-7|TRBD2
CASSVGLAVSYEQYF
TGCGCCAGCAGCGTAGGACTAGCGGTTTCCTACGAGCAGTACTTC
>TRBV3-1/TRBV3-2|few|TRBJ2-5|-
CASRSGQTSAQYF
TGTGCCAGCAGAAGTGGGCAGACGTCGGCCCAGTACTTC
>TRBV5-1|-|TRBJ2-7|TRBD2
CASSPGTSGGYEQYF
TGCGCCAGCAGCCCCGGGACTAGCGGGGGCTACGAGCAGTACTTC
>TRBV5-1|-|TRBJ2-1|-
CASNQPGSYNEQFF
TGCGCCAGCAACCAACCCGGTTCCTACAATGAGCAGTTCTTC
>TRBV2|-|TRBJ2-1|-
CASSERRERYNEQFF
TGTGCCAGCAGTGAACGTCGGGAGCGCTACAATGAGCAGTTCTTC
>TRBV28|-|TRBJ1-1|TRBD1
CAGSRDREKNTEAFF
TGTGCCGGAAGCCGGGACAGGGAGAAGAACACTGAAGCTTTCTTT
>TRBV5-1|-|TRBJ2-2|TRBD2
CASSFFGRTNTGELFF
TGCGCCAGCAGCTTTTTCGGGAGGACGAACACCGGGGAGCTGTTTTTT
>TRBV11-3|-|TRBJ2-7|TRBD2
CASSLGVGLAGADSYEQYF
TGTGCCAGCAGCTTAGGCGTGGGACTAGCGGGAGCGGACTCCTACGAGCAGTACTTC
>TRBV6-1|-|TRBJ2-2|-
CASSEDSGELFF
TGTGCCAGCAGTGAGGACAGCGGGGAGCTGTTTTTT
>TRBV14|-|TRBJ1-6|-
CASSQAQGFSPLHF
TGTGCCAGCAGCCAAGCCCAGGGTTTCTCACCCCTCCACTTT
>TRBV19|-|TRBJ2-5|-
CASSIDNRAETQYF
TGTGCCAGTAGTATAGATAACAGGGCAGAGACCCAGTACTTC
>TRBV3-1/TRBV3-2|-|TRBJ1-1|-
CASSQEQLSTEAFF
TGTGCCAGCAGCCAAGAACAATTAAGCACTGAAGCTTTCTTT
>TRBV4-1|-|TRBJ2-4|TRBD2
CASSQERTSGSLRDIQYF
TGCGCCAGCAGCCAAGAGAGAACTAGCGGGAGCCTCCGGGACATTCAGTACTTC
>TRBV24-1|once|TRBJ2-7|TRBD1
CATSDTGTGQGAYEQYF
TGTGCCACCAGTGATACCGGGACGGGACAGGGGGCCTACGAGCAGTACTTC
>TRBV6-1|-|TRBJ1-3|-
CASSEGISSSGNTIYF
TGTGCCAGCAGTGAAGGAATTTCCAGCTCTGGAAACACCATATATTTT
>TRBV10-2|-|TRBJ2-2|TRBD2
CASSEASGSGTGELFF
TGCGCCAGCAGTGAGGCTAGCGGGAGTGGCACCGGGGAGCTGTTTTTT
>TRBV19|-|TRBJ2-7|TRBD1
CASSTTGTGLGQVSYEQYF
TGTGCCAGTAGTACGACCGGGACAGGGCTGGGCCAGGTCTCCTACGAGCAGTACTTC
>TRBV19|-|TRBJ2-5|-
CASSRSGEETQYF
TGTGCCAGTAGTAGGTCTGGGGAGGAGACCCAGTACTTC
>TRBV19|-|TRBJ2-5|TRBD2
CASRRRTSGERNQETQYF
TGTGCCAGTAGGAGACGGACTAGCGGGGAGAGAAACCAAGAGACCCAGTACTTC
>TRBV5-1|once|TRBJ2-7|TRBD1
CASSLDRVSYEQYF
TGCGCCAGCAGCTTAGACAGGGTAAGCTACGAGCAGTACTTC
>TRBV14|-|TRBJ2-1|-
CASSQVATNVYNEQFF
TGTGCCAGCAGCCAAGTGGCCACTAACGTATACAATGAGCAGTTCTTC
>TRBV2|-|TRBJ2-1|-
CASKGTGADNEQFF
TGTGCCAGCAAGGGAACGGGAGCAGACAATGAGCAGTTCTTC
>TRBV28|-|TRBJ1-2|-
CASAQRYGYTF
TGTGCCAGCGCGCAGCGCTATGGCTACACCTTC
>TRBV29-1|-|TRBJ2-1|TRBD2
CSVPIAGGNYNEQFF
TGCAGCGTACCAATAGCGGGAGGGAACTACAATGAGCAGTTCTTC
>TRBV12-3/TRBV12-4|-|TRBJ2-3|-
CASSFLLEDTQYF
TGTGCCAGCAGTTTCCTCCTAGAAGATACGCAGTATTTT
>TRBV4-1|-|TRBJ2-5|-
CASSQDYAGWGGSQYF
TGCGCCAGCAGCCAAGATTACGCGGGATGGGGTGGGTCCCAGTACTTC
>TRBV29-1|-|TRBJ1-1|TRBD1
CSVRDRNTEAFF
TGCAGCGTTCGGGACAGAAACACTGAAGCTTTCTTT
>TRBV19|-|TRBJ2-7|TRBD2
CASSINDIAGGQYEQYF
TGTGCCAGTAGTATTAATGACATAGCGGGAGGGCAGTACGAGCAGTACTTC
>TRBV19|-|TRBJ2-7|TRBD2
CASSIELLAGVYEQYF
TGTGCCAGTAGTATAGAGCTACTAGCGGGGGTCTACGAGCAGTACTTC
>TRBV24-1|-|TRBJ1-2|TRBD1
CATSDMTGGSVGYTF
TGTGCCACCAGTGACATGACAGGGGGTTCGGTTGGCTACACCTTC
>TRBV19|-|TRBJ1-5|-
CASSIKSGEGGNQPQHF
TGTGCCAGTAGTATCAAGTCAGGGGAGGGGGGCAATCAGCCCCAGCATTTT
>TRBV19|-|TRBJ1-5|TRBD1
CASSMEDRAHQPQHF
TGTGCCAGTAGTATGGAAGACAGGGCGCATCAGCCCCAGCATTTT
>TRBV19|-|TRBJ1-6|-
CASRRDYNSPLHF
TGTGCCAGTAGGAGGGACTATAATTCACCCCTCCACTTT
>TRBV12-3/TRBV12-4|once|TRBJ2-2|TRBD2
CASRGSASGELFF
TGTGCCAGCCGCGGGAGTGCTTCCGGGGAGCTGTTTTTT
>TRBV6-5|-|TRBJ1-1|-
CASSKTGTPEAFF
TGTGCCAGCAGTAAGACCGGGACACCTGAAGCTTTCTTT
>TRBV7-8|-|TRBJ2-7|-
CASSLVLRVPTYEQYF
TGTGCCAGCAGCTTAGTGTTGCGAGTCCCTACCTACGAGCAGTACTTC
>TRBV15|-|TRBJ1-6|-
CATSRKGFSPLHF
TGTGCCACCAGCCGAAAGGGGTTTTCACCCCTCCACTTT
>TRBV5-1|-|TRBJ2-5|TRBD1
CASSRGGTGFQETQYF
TGCGCCAGCAGCCGGGGTGGGACAGGTTTTCAAGAGACCCAGTACTTC
>TRBV5-4|-|TRBJ2-5|TRBD2
CASSRPTSGGQETQYF
TGTGCCAGCAGCCGGCCGACTAGCGGGGGACAAGAGACCCAGTACTTC
>TRBV9|-|TRBJ1-4|TRBD1
CASSVETGTGNEKLFF
TGTGCCAGCAGCGTCGAGACCGGGACAGGGAATGAAAAACTGTTTTTT
>TRBV19|once|TRBJ2-5|TRBD2
CASSITPALAAQETQYF
TGTGCCAGTAGTATAACTCCGGCACTAGCGGCCCAAGAGACCCAGTACTTC
>TRBV7-8|-|TRBJ2-3|TRBD2
CASSLDEPLGLAEPSTDTQYF
TGTGCCAGCAGCTTGGATGAGCCCCTGGGACTAGCGGAGCCTAGCACAGATACGCAGTATTTT
>TRBV5-5|-|TRBJ2-5|TRBD2
CASSILAGGQETQYF
TGTGCCAGCAGCATCCTAGCGGGAGGGCAAGAGACCCAGTACTTC
>TRBV24-1|-|TRBJ2-4|-
CATSDHSGNIQYF
TGTGCCACCAGTGACCATAGCGGAAACATTCAGTACTTC
>TRBV24-1|-|TRBJ2-3|TRBD2
CATSDSGSKADTQYF
TGTGCCACCAGTGATAGCGGGAGTAAGGCAGATACGCAGTATTTT